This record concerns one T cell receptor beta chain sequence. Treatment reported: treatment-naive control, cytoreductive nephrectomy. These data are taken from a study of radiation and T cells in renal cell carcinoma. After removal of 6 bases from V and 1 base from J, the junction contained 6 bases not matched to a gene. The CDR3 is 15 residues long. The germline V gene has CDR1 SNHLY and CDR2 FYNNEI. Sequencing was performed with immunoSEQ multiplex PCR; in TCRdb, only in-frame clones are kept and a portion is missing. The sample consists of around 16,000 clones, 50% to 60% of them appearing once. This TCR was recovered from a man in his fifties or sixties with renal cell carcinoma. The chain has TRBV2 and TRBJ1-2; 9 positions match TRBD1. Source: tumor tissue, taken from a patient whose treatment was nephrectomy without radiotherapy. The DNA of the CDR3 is TGTGCCAGCAGGGCACAGGGGGCGGTTAACTATGGCTACACCTTC. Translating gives CASRAQGAVNYGYTF.